The 13 T cell receptor beta chains given below trace back to one sample, sequenced in a study of neoadjuvant nivolumab and ipilimumab in lung cancer. Assay used: immunoSEQ multiplex PCR; TCRdb lists only in-frame clones, some missing. In the table there are about 26,000 clones, around 80% of which are singletons. The specimen comprised peripheral blood, sampled before neoadjuvant nivolumab, alone or with ipilimumab. The receptors were sampled from an adult with non-small cell lung cancer.

The chain combines TRBV2 with TRBJ1-5; 9 bases fit TRBD1. The trim removed 6 bases at V and 1 base at J, leaving 4 bases unmatched. Germline V gene data show CDR1 as SNHLY and CDR2 as FYNNEI. This CDR3 region has 15 residues. The CDR3 DNA follows: TGTGCCAGCAGGGGACAGGGCTCGAGCAATCAGCCCCAGCATTTT. It encodes CASRGQGSSNQPQHF.

The rearrangement uses TRBV29-1 and TRBJ2-7; possibly TRBD2 for D (5 bases). V was pared by 0 bases and J by 2 bases, with 14 bases between. Germline values: CDR1 SQVTM, CDR2 ANQGSEA. The CDR3 is 15 residues long. Here the CDR3 DNA reads TGCAGCGTTGAAGATCCGGGGATTGATCCCTACGAGCAGTACTTC. Its translation is CSVEDPGIDPYEQYF.

V gene TRBV27 combines with J gene TRBJ2-7; 7 nucleotides align to TRBD1. Germline V CDR1 and CDR2: MNHEY, SMNVEV (reference sequence). The CDR3 consists of 13 residues. V was clipped by 6 bases and J by 3 bases; unmatched bases: 5. DNA for the CDR3: TGTGCCAGCAGCGTGAGACAGGGCTACGAGCAGTACTTC. Translation: CASSVRQGYEQYF.

This clone appeared once. V and J are TRBV5-5 and TRBJ1-2, with D perhaps matching TRBD1 (6 bases). The CDR3 spans 14 residues. V shed 3 bases and J shed 0 bases, with 9 bases lying between them. Germline values: CDR1 SGHKS, CDR2 YYEKEE (reference sequence). This chain's CDR3 is CASSSGAANYGYTF. The CDR3, as DNA: TGTGCCAGCAGCTCAGGGGCTGCTAACTATGGCTACACCTTC.

The chain recombines TRBV18 with TRBJ1-1; possibly TRBD1 for D (6 bases). CDR3 length: 15 amino acids. Per the germline V gene, CDR1 is KGHSH and CDR2 is LQKENI. V dropped 6 bases and J dropped 1 base, with 15 bases sitting between them. The CDR3 nucleotides are TGTGCCAGCTCCCTCAGACAGGCCTGGAACACTGAAGCTTTCTTT. Protein: CASSLRQAWNTEAFF.

The gene calls are TRBV1 and TRBJ2-1; the table's D call of TRBD1 was not tested on the DNA. TRBV1 is marked as a pseudogene. The CDR3 loop spans 13 amino acids. The CDR3 is CTSSPGLYNEQFF. The CDR3 DNA follows: TGCACCAGCAGCCCAGGGCTATACAATGAGCAGTTCTTC.

The genes are TRBV15 and TRBJ1-3; D is undetermined. Germline V gives CDR1 LNHNV, CDR2 YYDKDF (reference sequence). This CDR3 is built from 16 residues. V lost 0 bases to trimming and J lost 0 bases, with 9 bases between them. The CDR3 here is CATSRDNSGSGNTIYF. The CDR3 nucleotides are TGTGCCACCAGCAGAGACAACAGCGGCTCTGGAAACACCATATATTTT.

The genes are TRBV9 and TRBJ1-3; unclear D gene. The CDR3 has 14 residues. Trimming left V 6 bases short and J 4 bases short, with 14 bases between. The germline CDR1 and CDR2 sequences are SGDLS and YYNGEE. CDR3 sequence reads: CASNDPGIGNTIYF. Here the CDR3 DNA reads TGTGCCAGCAACGACCCGGGAATAGGAAACACCATATATTTT.

The rearrangement joins TRBV6-5 to TRBJ1-6, with no clear D. The CDR3 runs to 16 residues. The germline gives CDR1 MNHEY, CDR2 SVGAGI. The V gene lost 4 bases and the J gene lost 10 bases, with 20 bases spanning the gap. CDR3 sequence: CASSSFYGRSISPLHF. In DNA, the CDR3 is TGTGCCAGCAGTTCCTTTTACGGGCGGTCGATATCACCCCTCCACTTT.

V gene TRBV5-1 combines with J gene TRBJ2-1; TRBD1 might be the D (6 bases). Germline V gene lookup returns CDR1 SGHRS and CDR2 YFSETQ. The CDR3 length is 17 residues. Trimming shortened V by 1 base and J by 0 bases, and 14 bases separated the two germline ends. CDR3 sequence: CASSLHTRTVSYNEQFF. The CDR3 DNA sequence: TGCGCCAGCAGCTTGCACACTAGGACAGTCTCCTACAATGAGCAGTTCTTC.

This clone was recorded a few times. V is TRBV13 and J is TRBJ2-5; unclear D gene. Germline values: CDR1 PRHDT, CDR2 FYEKMQ (reference sequence). The CDR3 sequence is 13 residues long. Trimming removed 3 bases at V and 5 bases at J, with 10 bases between. CDR3 sequence reads: CASSFRPGETQYF. As DNA, the CDR3 is TGTGCCAGCAGCTTCCGACCTGGGGAGACCCAGTACTTC.

This clone was recorded a few times. The chain has TRBV5-1 and TRBJ1-1, with D hard to call. V lost 4 bases and J 4 bases, leaving 11 bases between the germline ends. The germline V gene encodes CDR1 SGHRS and CDR2 YFSETQ. This CDR3 spans 13 amino acids. CDR3 amino acids: CASSRYEGTEAFF. The CDR3, as DNA: TGCGCCAGCAGCCGTTATGAAGGCACTGAAGCTTTCTTT.

This clone was counted only a few times. The chain has TRBV18 and TRBJ1-6, with TRBD1 as a possible D gene (5 bases). Germline CDR1 is KGHSH and CDR2 is LQKENI. The CDR3 extends over 14 amino acids. Trimming took off 3 bases at V and 9 bases at J, with 12 bases between the two ends. In DNA form, the CDR3 reads TGTGCCAGCTCACCGGGGCAAGGAATTTCACCCCTCCACTTT. Its translation: CASSPGQGISPLHF.